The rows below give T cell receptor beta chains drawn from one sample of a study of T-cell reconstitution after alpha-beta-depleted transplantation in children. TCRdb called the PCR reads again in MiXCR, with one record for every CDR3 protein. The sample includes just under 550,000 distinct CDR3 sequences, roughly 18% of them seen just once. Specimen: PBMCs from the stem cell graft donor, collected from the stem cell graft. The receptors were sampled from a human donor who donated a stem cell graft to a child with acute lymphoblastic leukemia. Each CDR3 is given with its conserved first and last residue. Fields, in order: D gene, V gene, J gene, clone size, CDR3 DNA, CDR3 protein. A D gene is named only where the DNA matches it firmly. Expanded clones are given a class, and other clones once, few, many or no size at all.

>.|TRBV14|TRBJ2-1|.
TGTGCCAGCAGCCAAGTGCAGCGGATTGCCTACAATGAGCAGTTCTTC
CASSQVQRIAYNEQFF
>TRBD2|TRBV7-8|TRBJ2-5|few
TGTGCCAGCACCGCGGGAGGAGAGACCCAGTACTTC
CASTAGGETQYF
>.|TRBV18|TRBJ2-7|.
TGTGCCAGCTCACCGGGGAAGGGGCCTTCCTACGAGCAGTACTTC
CASSPGKGPSYEQYF
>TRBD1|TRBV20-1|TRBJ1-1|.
TGCAGTGCTAAGGTGACAGGGGGCCGGAACACTGAAGCTTTCTTT
CSAKVTGGRNTEAFF
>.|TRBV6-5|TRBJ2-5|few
TGTGCCAGCAGTCAAGACTCGAAGACCCAGTACTTC
CASSQDSKTQYF
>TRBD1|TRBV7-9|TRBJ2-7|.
TGTGCCACCGGACAGGGGGACGAGCAGTACTTC
CATGQGDEQYF
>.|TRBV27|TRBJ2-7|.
TGTGCCAGCAGCCCGGGACATCGCTACGAGCAGTACTTC
CASSPGHRYEQYF
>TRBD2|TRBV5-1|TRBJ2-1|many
TGCGCCAGCAGCGTGACTAGCGGGGATTACAATGAGCAGTTCTTC
CASSVTSGDYNEQFF
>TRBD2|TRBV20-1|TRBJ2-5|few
TGCAGTGCCATACCCCCACTAGCGAGTTTAGGAGAGACCCAGTACTTC
CSAIPPLASLGETQYF
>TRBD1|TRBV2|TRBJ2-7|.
TGTGCCAGCGGGACAGGGTCCGAGCAGTACTTC
CASGTGSEQYF
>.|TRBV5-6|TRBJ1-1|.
TGTGCCAGCAGGCAACAGGTGAACACTGAAGCTTTCTTT
CASRQQVNTEAFF
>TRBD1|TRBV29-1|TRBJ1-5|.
TGCAGCGTTGTAGGGACAGGTGCCCAGCCCCAGCATTTT
CSVVGTGAQPQHF
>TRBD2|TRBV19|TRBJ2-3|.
TGTACCAGTAGTCAACTAGCGGGAGGTCCAGATACGCAGTATTTT
CTSSQLAGGPDTQYF
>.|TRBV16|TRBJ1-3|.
TGTGCCAGCAGACAGGTTACCTCTGGAAACACCATATATTTT
CASRQVTSGNTIYF
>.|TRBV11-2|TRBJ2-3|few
TGTGCCAGCAGCTTGACACGCGGGTCGATTGATACGCAGTATTTT
CASSLTRGSIDTQYF
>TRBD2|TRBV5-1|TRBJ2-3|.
TGCGCCAGCAGCTTGGATCCGGGACTAGCGGGAGAGGGGACAGATACGCAGTATTTT
CASSLDPGLAGEGTDTQYF
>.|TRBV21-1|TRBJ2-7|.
TGTGCCAGCAGCAAAGAAACTCAGAATCTCTACGAGCAGTACTTC
CASSKETQNLYEQYF
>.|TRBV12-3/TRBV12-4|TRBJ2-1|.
TGTGCCAGCAGTTTAAAGGAGCTGATCGGGGCCTACAATGAGCAGTTCTTC
CASSLKELIGAYNEQFF
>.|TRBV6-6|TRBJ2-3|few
TGTGCCAGCAGTTACATGGGTACGCAGTATTTT
CASSYMGTQYF
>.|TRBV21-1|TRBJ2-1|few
TGTGCCAGCAGCAGATGCCCCCAAACCAACAATGAGCAGTTCTTC
CASSRCPQTNNEQFF
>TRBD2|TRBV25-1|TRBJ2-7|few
TGTGCCAGCAGTGGGATTAGCGGGAGACGGGGACAATACGAGCAGTACTTC
CASSGISGRRGQYEQYF
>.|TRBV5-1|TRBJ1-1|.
TGCGCCAGCAGCTTCTATGACAGTATGAACACTGAAGCTTTCTTT
CASSFYDSMNTEAFF
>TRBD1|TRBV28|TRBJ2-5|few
TGTGCCAGCAGTCTCAGGGGGATCGAGACCCAGTACTTC
CASSLRGIETQYF
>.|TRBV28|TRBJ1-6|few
TGTGCCAGCGGGGACGCACCCCTCCACTTT
CASGDAPLHF
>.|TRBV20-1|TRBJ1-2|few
TGCAGTGCTAGTCCCCCAGGGGACTATGGCTACACCTTC
CSASPPGDYGYTF
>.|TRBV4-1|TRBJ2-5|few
TGCGCCAGCAGCCAAGGAGGTCCTACGGAGCGGGAGACCCAGTACTTC
CASSQGGPTERETQYF
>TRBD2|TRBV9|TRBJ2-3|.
TGTGCCAGCAGCGGGGGACTAACTACGCAGTATTTT
CASSGGLTTQYF
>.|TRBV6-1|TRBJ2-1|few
TGTGCCAGCAGTGAAGGATTTAGTGCACTATACAATGAGCAGTTCTTC
CASSEGFSALYNEQFF